The 18 T cell receptor beta chains listed next were all sequenced from one sample in a study of T-cell memory formation after mild COVID-19. TCRdb reanalysed the 5' RACE reads using MiXCR and keeps one entry per CDR3 protein. This table has approximately 98,000 distinct CDR3 sequences, 18% appearing once. Sequenced sample: PBMCs or a T cell subset sorted from them (not recorded which). These receptors all come from a man between 18 and 29 years old who had mild COVID-19 (a few samples of this study predate the infection). Cell type and time point are not known.

This clonotype showed up many times. This rearrangement joins TRBV5-5 to TRBJ1-5; 7 bases are a match to TRBD1. V shed 1 base and J 7 bases; nucleotides not matched to a gene: 5. This CDR3 is 14 amino acids long. Per germline, CDR1 SGHKS and CDR2 YYEKEE (reference sequence). CDR3 sequence reads: CASSLRTGDQPQHF. DNA of the CDR3: TGTGCCAGCAGCTTGAGGACAGGAGACCAGCCCCAGCATTTT. Drawing the rest from reference TRBV5-5 and TRBJ1-5, the complete variable domain is DAGVTQSPTHLIKTRGQQVTLRCSPISGHKSVSWYQQVLGQGPQFIFQYYEKEERGRGNFPDRFSARQFPNYSSELNVNALLLGDSALYLCASSLRTGDQPQHFGDGTRLSIL.

This clonotype was counted only a few times. CDR3 residues: CASRPIGNYGYTF. CDR3 DNA sequence: TGTGCCAGCAGACCCATCGGTAACTATGGCTACACCTTC. The J gene is TRBJ1-2, the V gene TRBV12-3 or TRBV12-4; D not certain. The CDR3 totals 13 residues. Trimming cost V 6 bases and J 1 base, with 9 bases left between them.

The chain employs TRBV7-9 and TRBJ2-2; 7 bases fit TRBD1. The CDR3 totals 14 residues. In germline, CDR1 is SEHNR, CDR2 FQNEAQ (reference sequence). V shed 5 bases, J shed 4 bases, and the junction held 4 bases outside the gene matches. CDR3 in amino acids: CASSRRQGTGELFF. CDR3 nucleotides: TGTGCCAGCAGCCGGAGACAGGGCACCGGGGAGCTGTTTTTT.

This clonotype was observed a few times. The gene calls are TRBV6-5 and TRBJ1-2; 10 nucleotides match TRBD1. Germline V CDR1 and CDR2: MNHEY, SVGAGI. The CDR3 extends over 15 amino acids. Losses at the gene ends were 6 bases for V and 1 base for J; bases not matched to a gene: 5. CDR3 sequence: CASRGTGVFNYGYTF. The CDR3 bases are TGTGCCAGCAGGGGGACAGGGGTTTTTAACTATGGCTACACCTTC.

This clonotype has only a few counts. The V call is TRBV27, the J call TRBJ2-2; tentative D call: TRBD2 (6 bases). Germline CDR1 is MNHEY and CDR2 is SMNVEV (reference sequence). The CDR3 has 15 residues. The V and J ends lost 2 bases and 5 bases respectively, with 12 bases between them. The CDR3: CASSLMGGETGELFF. The CDR3 DNA is TGTGCCAGCAGTTTAATGGGGGGAGAAACCGGGGAGCTGTTTTTT.

The chain has TRBV5-1 and TRBJ2-1; TRBD1 matches at 7 bases. V trimming: 5 bases; J trimming: 5 bases; junction bases outside the gene matches: 7. CDR1 and CDR2 from the germline V gene are SGHRS and YFSETQ. The CDR3 spans 14 residues. The CDR3 spells CASRLTGVDNEQFF. CDR3 nucleotide sequence: TGCGCCAGCAGACTCACAGGGGTGGACAATGAGCAGTTCTTC.

This clonotype was observed a handful of times. The rearrangement joins TRBV7-8 to TRBJ1-4; TRBD1 agrees at 10 bases. Germline V gives CDR1 SGHVS, CDR2 FQNEAQ. V shed 5 bases, J shed 3 bases, and the junction held 3 bases outside the gene matches. CDR3 length equals 15 residues. The CDR3, as DNA: TGTGCCAGCAGCCGACAGGGGGCGGCTAATGAAAAACTGTTTTTT. Its translation is CASSRQGAANEKLFF.

This clonotype appeared many times. The genes are TRBV4-1 and TRBJ1-1; 7 positions match TRBD1. This CDR3 is built from 16 residues. Germline-derived CDR1 and CDR2 are MGHRA and YSYEKL. Trimming at V came to 0 bases and at J to 2 bases, leaving 6 bases not matched to a gene. The CDR3 reads CASSQEGGRVNTEAFF. CDR3 bases: TGCGCCAGCAGCCAAGAAGGGGGCAGGGTCAACACTGAAGCTTTCTTT.

The chain has TRBV11-3 and TRBJ2-3; TRBD2 matches at 12 bases. With 5 bases clipped from V and 7 bases from J, the junction kept 10 bases outside the gene matches. CDR1 is SGHNT and CDR2 is YENEEA in the germline V gene. This CDR3 is built from 16 residues. The DNA for the CDR3 is TGTGCCAGCAGCGGGGAGTCTAGCGGGGGGGCACATACGCAGTATTTT. Translation gives CASSGESSGGAHTQYF. The entire variable domain, with the rest obtained from reference TRBV11-3 and TRBJ2-3, is as follows: EAGVVQSPRYKIIEKKQPVAFWCNPISGHNTLYWYLQNLGQGPELLIRYENEEAVDDSQLPKDRFSAERLKGVDSTLKIQPAELGDSAVYLCASSGESSGGAHTQYFGPGTRLTVL.

This clonotype was counted ten times or more. The chain joins TRBV5-1 to TRBJ2-1, with D possibly TRBD1 on 6 matching bases. Germline assignment: CDR1 SGHRS and CDR2 YFSETQ. This CDR3 contains 14 residues. V lost 2 bases, J lost 0 bases, and 6 bases lay in between. CDR3 nucleotides: TGCGCCAGCAGCTTAGGGGGCTCCTACAATGAGCAGTTCTTC. Translated, it gives CASSLGGSYNEQFF. Full variable domain (outside the CDR3, taken from reference TRBV5-1 and TRBJ2-1): KAGVTQTPRYLIKTRGQQVTLSCSPISGHRSVSWYQQTPGQGLQFLFEYFSETQRNKGNFPGRFSGRQFSNSRSEMNVSTLELGDSALYLCASSLGGSYNEQFFGPGTRLTVL.

This clonotype was counted at least ten times. This chain uses TRBV6-5 with TRBJ2-6; D remains unclear. The CDR3 is 16 residues long. Trimming removed 1 base from V and 1 base from J, with 8 bases in between. The germline V gene has CDR1 MNHEY and CDR2 SVGAGI. CDR3 loop: CASSYFGTSGANVLTF. CDR3 nucleotide sequence: TGTGCCAGCAGTTACTTCGGAACATCTGGGGCCAACGTCCTGACTTTC.

This chain uses TRBV12-3 or TRBV12-4 with TRBJ1-2; D not certain. V lost 3 bases and J 4 bases, leaving 12 bases between the germline ends. The CDR3 loop spans 14 amino acids. This CDR3 is CASSLGARSYGYTF. CDR3 bases: TGTGCCAGCAGTTTGGGCGCCAGGAGCTATGGCTACACCTTC.

The chain uses TRBV4-1 and TRBJ2-1; D not resolved. CDR1 and CDR2 (germline): MGHRA, YSYEKL. The CDR3 sequence is 11 residues long. V was shortened by 6 bases and J by 8 bases, with 8 bases between the two germline ends. CDR3 DNA: TGCGCCAGCAGGAGTACGTATGAGCAGTTCTTC. Encoded protein: CASRSTYEQFF.

The rearrangement uses TRBV12-3 or TRBV12-4 and TRBJ2-5, with a tentative D call TRBD1 (5 bases). This CDR3 contains 14 residues. Trimming left V 10 bases short and J 5 bases short, with 20 bases between. This CDR3 is CATQDSSGGETQYF. CDR3 sequence (DNA): TGTGCCACCCAAGACAGCTCCGGTGGGGAGACCCAGTACTTC.

V is TRBV6-2 or TRBV6-3 and J is TRBJ2-5; no reliable D call. V lost 7 bases to trimming and J lost 4 bases, with 16 bases between them. Germline assignment: CDR1 MNHEY and CDR2 SVGEGT. This CDR3 is built from 14 residues. The CDR3 region has the DNA TGTGCCAGCACCCCCGGGTTAGCCTTAGAGACCCAGTACTTC. It encodes CASTPGLALETQYF.

The chain links TRBV24-1 to TRBJ2-5, with 8 bases identical to TRBD2. The CDR3 sequence is 15 residues long. The V gene's germline CDR1 is KGHDR and CDR2 SFDVKD. V lost 4 bases and J lost 4; bases outside the gene matches: 7. The CDR3 DNA reads TGTGCCACCAGTGACCCTGGGACTAGTGGAGAGACCCAGTACTTC. Amino acid sequence: CATSDPGTSGETQYF.

The chain joins TRBV11-2 to TRBJ2-7; TRBD1 agrees at 7 bases. The CDR3 runs to 13 residues. From germline, CDR1 is SGHAT and CDR2 FQNNGV. This CDR3 is CASSLGDATGYRV. CDR3 sequence (DNA): TGTGCCAGCAGCTTGGGGGATGCGACAGGGTATAGAGTC.

This sequence joins TRBV10-3 and TRBJ1-6; TRBD1 is a possible D gene (6 bases). Trimming took 6 bases from V and 10 from J, leaving 13 bases between them. The germline V gene has CDR1 ENHRY and CDR2 SYGVKD. CDR3 length: 13 residues. In DNA form, the CDR3 reads TGTGCCATCAGCCCGCGTCAGGGGTCACCCCTCCACTTT. The encoded protein is CAISPRQGSPLHF.